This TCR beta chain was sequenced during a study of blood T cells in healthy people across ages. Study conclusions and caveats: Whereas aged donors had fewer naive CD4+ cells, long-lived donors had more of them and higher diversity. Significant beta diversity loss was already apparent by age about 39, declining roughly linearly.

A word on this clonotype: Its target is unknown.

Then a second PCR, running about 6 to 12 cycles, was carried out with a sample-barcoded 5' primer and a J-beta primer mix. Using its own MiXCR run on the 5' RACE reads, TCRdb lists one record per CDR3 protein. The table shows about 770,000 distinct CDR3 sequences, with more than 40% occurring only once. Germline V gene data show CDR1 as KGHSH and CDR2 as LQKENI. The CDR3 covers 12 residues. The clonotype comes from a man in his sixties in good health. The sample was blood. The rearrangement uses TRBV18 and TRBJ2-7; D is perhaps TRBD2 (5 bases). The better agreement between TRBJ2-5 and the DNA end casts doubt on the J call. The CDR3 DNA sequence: TGTGCCAGCTCACGCTGGGAGGAGACCCAGTACTTC. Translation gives CASSRWEETQYF.